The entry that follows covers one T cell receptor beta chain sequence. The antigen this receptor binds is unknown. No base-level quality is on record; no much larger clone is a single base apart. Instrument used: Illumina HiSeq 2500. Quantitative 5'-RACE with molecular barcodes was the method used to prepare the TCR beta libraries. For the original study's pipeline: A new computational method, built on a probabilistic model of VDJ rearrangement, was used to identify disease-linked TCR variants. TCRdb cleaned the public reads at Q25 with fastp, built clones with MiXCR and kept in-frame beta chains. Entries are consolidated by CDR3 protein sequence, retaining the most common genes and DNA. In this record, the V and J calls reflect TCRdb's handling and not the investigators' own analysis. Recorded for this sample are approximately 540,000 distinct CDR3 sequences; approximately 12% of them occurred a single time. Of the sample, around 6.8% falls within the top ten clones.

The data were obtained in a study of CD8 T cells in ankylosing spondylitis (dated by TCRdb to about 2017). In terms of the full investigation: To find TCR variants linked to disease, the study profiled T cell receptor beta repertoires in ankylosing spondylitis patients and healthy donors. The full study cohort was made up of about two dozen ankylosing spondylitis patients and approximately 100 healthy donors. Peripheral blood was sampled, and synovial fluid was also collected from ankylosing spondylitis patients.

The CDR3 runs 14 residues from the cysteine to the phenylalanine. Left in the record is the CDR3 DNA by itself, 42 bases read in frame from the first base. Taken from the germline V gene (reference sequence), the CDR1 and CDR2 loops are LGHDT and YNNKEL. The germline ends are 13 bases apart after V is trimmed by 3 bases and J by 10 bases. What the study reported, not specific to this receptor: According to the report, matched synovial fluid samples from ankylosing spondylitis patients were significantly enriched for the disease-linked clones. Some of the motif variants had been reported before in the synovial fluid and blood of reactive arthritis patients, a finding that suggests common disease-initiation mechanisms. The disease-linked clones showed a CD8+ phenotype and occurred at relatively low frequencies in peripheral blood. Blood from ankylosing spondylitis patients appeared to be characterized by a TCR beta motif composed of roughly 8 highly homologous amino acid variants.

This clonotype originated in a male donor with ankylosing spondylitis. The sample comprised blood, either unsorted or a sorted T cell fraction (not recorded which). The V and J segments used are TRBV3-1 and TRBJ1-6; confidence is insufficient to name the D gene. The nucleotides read TGTGCCAGCAGCCAGGCCGGGGTCGGCTCACCCCTCCACTTT. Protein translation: CASSQAGVGSPLHF.